These 10 T cell receptor beta chains share one sample of origin, sequenced in a study of blood T cells in healthy people across ages. Next came a second PCR, run for about 7 to 12 cycles, which used a sample-barcoded 5' primer along with a J-beta primer mix. Using its own MiXCR run on the 5' RACE reads, TCRdb lists one record per CDR3 protein. The table lists approximately 900,000 distinct CDR3 sequences, approximately 32% of them singletons. These data were likewise used in another study, on T cells of mothers and their children.

The specimen sequenced was blood. Receptors were obtained from a woman aged 35 to 49 in good health.

Of note for this clonotype: A junction boundary mismatches the germline segment, possibly from a read error. V usage is TRBV20-1 and J usage is TRBJ2-1; 7 bases agree with TRBD1. Germline V gives CDR1 DFQATT, CDR2 SNEGSKA (reference sequence). This CDR3 spans 12 amino acids. Here the CDR3 DNA reads TGCTGTGCTAGGGCAGGGGGAAATGAGCAGTTCTTC. Translation gives CCARAGGNEQFF.

This clonotype appeared many times. This rearrangement joins TRBV11-1 to TRBJ2-7; D unclear. Between the trimmed V and J ends, which lost 1 base and 0 bases, there was a span of 7 bases. Germline V lookup: CDR1 SGHAT, CDR2 FQDESV (reference sequence). The CDR3 totals 14 residues. The CDR3 sequence is CASSLEVGSYEQYF. CDR3 bases: TGTGCCAGCAGCTTAGAAGTGGGCTCCTACGAGCAGTACTTC.

This clonotype was found many times. This chain uses TRBV15 with TRBJ1-1; 7 bases fit TRBD1. Germline values: CDR1 LNHNV, CDR2 YYDKDF (reference sequence). CDR3 length: 13 amino acids. V lost 8 bases, J lost 1 base, and 4 bases stayed unmatched. The CDR3 reads CATEGARNTEAFF. CDR3 in DNA: TGTGCCACCGAGGGGGCGCGGAACACTGAAGCTTTCTTT.

For this clonotype: A much larger clonotype is one base distant, so this may be a read error. The chain combines TRBV24-1 with TRBJ2-3; 8 bases are a match to TRBD2. Germline V gives CDR1 KGHDR, CDR2 SFDVKD. CDR3 length equals 16 residues. J was trimmed by 0 bases and V by 4 bases; bases with no gene match: 5. In nucleotides, the CDR3 is TGTGCCACCAGTGAACGGGGACTAGGGAGCACAGATACGCAGTATTTT. It encodes CATSERGLGSTDTQYF.

The V gene is TRBV20-1, the J gene TRBJ2-3, with TRBD2 matching over 8 bases. Per the germline V gene, CDR1 is DFQATT and CDR2 is SNEGSKA (reference sequence). Trimming cost V 3 bases and J 2 bases; bases outside gene matches: 10. CDR3 size: 16 residues. As DNA, the CDR3 is TGCAGTGCTAGTAGGAGCGGGGGAGGTCCCACAGATACGCAGTATTTT. Translating gives CSASRSGGGPTDTQYF.

This clonotype has a handful of counts. One end of the junction varies from germline; a read error may be responsible. The chain couples TRBV27 to TRBJ2-7; D unclear. The germline CDR1 and CDR2 sequences are MNHEY and SMNVEV (reference sequence). This CDR3 is built from 13 residues. CDR3 nucleotides: TGTGCCGGCAGTTTAAGGGCCTCCTACGAGCAGTACTTC. This translates into CAGSLRASYEQYF.

The CDR3 DNA follows: TGTGCCAGCAGTGGACAGGGCTTCAGTGGCTACACCTTC. This gives the protein CASSGQGFSGYTF. This chain connects TRBV12-3 or TRBV12-4 to TRBJ1-2, with TRBD1 matching 8 bases. The CDR3 extends over 13 amino acids. The junction had 6 bases not matched to a gene; V was cut back by 5 bases and J by 7 bases.

This clonotype was detected a few times. J is TRBJ1-6 and V is TRBV7-9; 9 bases align to TRBD1. This CDR3 is 16 amino acids long. Trimming removed 3 bases from V and 4 bases from J; junction bases left unmatched: 4. Germline CDR1 is SEHNR and CDR2 is FQNEAQ (reference sequence). This CDR3 reads CASSLGQGGYNSPLHF. The CDR3, as DNA: TGTGCCAGCAGCTTGGGACAGGGAGGATATAATTCACCCCTCCACTTT. The whole variable domain, remainder taken from reference TRBV7-9 and TRBJ1-6, is DTGVSQNPRHKITKRGQNVTFRCDPISEHNRLYWYRQTLGQGPEFLTYFQNEAQLEKSRLLSDRFSAERPKGSFSTLEIQRTEQGDSAMYLCASSLGQGGYNSPLHFGNGTRLTVT.

This clonotype was counted at least ten times. The rearrangement uses TRBV28 and TRBJ2-4; D is tentatively TRBD1 or TRBD2 (6 bases each). Trimming took 3 bases from V and 6 from J, leaving 15 bases between them. The CDR3 contains 15 residues. CDR1 and CDR2 (germline): MDHEN, SYDVKM. The CDR3 DNA reads as TGTGCCAGCAGTTTGGGGGGCAGTATGGGAAACATTCAGTACTTC. Amino acid sequence: CASSLGGSMGNIQYF. The full variable domain, its missing parts supplied by reference TRBV28 and TRBJ2-4, is DVKVTQSSRYLVKRTGEKVFLECVQDMDHENMFWYRQDPGLGLRLIYFSYDVKMKEKGDIPEGYSVSREKKERFSLILESASTNQTSMYLCASSLGGSMGNIQYFGAGTRLSVL.

This clonotype was counted a few times. The rearrangement uses TRBV12-3 or TRBV12-4 and TRBJ1-3; maybe TRBD1 (5 bases). The length of the CDR3 is 17 residues. Trimming left V 0 bases short and J 0 bases short, with 12 bases between. The CDR3 protein is CASSLAMTANSGNTIYF. The DNA of the CDR3 is TGTGCCAGCAGTTTAGCGATGACAGCGAACTCTGGAAACACCATATATTTT.